The subject of this entry is one TCR beta chain. Its matching antigen is unknown. The data were obtained in a study of OX40 agonist ivuxolimab in advanced cancers. Study at large: Dose-escalation patients had hepatocellular carcinoma, melanoma, renal cell or head and neck cancer.

V lost 6 bases, J lost 3 bases, and 10 bases stayed unmatched. CDR1 is SNHLY, CDR2 FYNNEI, per germline. The CDR3 spans 17 residues. Sequenced by immunoSEQ multiplex PCR; TCRdb stores in-frame clones only, minus some. The sample contains around 70,000 clones, about 86% of which appear only once. Overall study results and limits: It was also the case that some nonresponders had low normalized T-cell clonal expansion. The study observed clonal expansion of CD4+ and CD8+ blood T cells by week 6 at 0.1 to 3.0 mg/kg. In CD8+ T cells, expanded clones were on average more numerous than in CD4+.

V usage is TRBV2 and J usage is TRBJ2-5; TRBD2 agrees at 13 bases. This clonotype was obtained from an adult with an advanced solid tumor such as melanoma, head and neck, liver or kidney cancer. Sequences were derived from CD4+ or CD8+ T cells sorted from blood, sampled in a trial of the OX40 agonist ivuxolimab. CDR3 sequence: CASRLDAGLAGEETQYF. The DNA of the CDR3 is TGTGCCAGCAGGCTAGACGCAGGACTAGCGGGGGAAGAGACCCAGTACTTC.